The present TCR beta chain was sequenced within a study of blood T cell repertoires in COVID-19 (dated by TCRdb to 2018 to 2020). With respect to the entire study: The collaborator samples originated in the United States, Italy and Spain and spanned the acute and convalescent phases of COVID-19. Where available, HLA class I and class II types were obtained from metadata supplied by the sample provider rather than from assay-based typing. The sample metadata nearly always contained a de-identified subject ID, COVID-19 status, age in years and sex. Deeply sampled blood TCRbeta repertoires from subjects exposed to, actively infected with, or recovered from COVID-19 were included in the dataset. The prospective study material was composed of cDNA or gDNA derived from T cells, B-cell-depleted T cells, or PBMCs. The repertoires were released in a freely available public database meant as a resource for research on the immune response to SARS-CoV-2. The samples were drawn from the first 160 participants of the ongoing ImmuneRACE study and from 950 to 1,500 subjects provided by 6 global collaborators.

Notes on this clone: Its antigen specificity is not known. Per-base quality was not reported, and no clone a single base away is much larger than it.

Study-level results and caveats: The quantity of clinical and demographic metadata differed by source and by participant and was supplied without curation.

One collaborating source in Seattle enrolled patients while the patients were actively infected and followed the patients over time throughout the course of disease. Whole blood was collected in K2EDTA tubes by collaborating institutions according to the institutions' own protocols. For TCRbeta analysis, collaborators shipped samples in one of three forms: frozen whole blood, isolated PBMCs, or DNA extracted from either of those sample types. TCRbeta CDR3 regions were amplified from genomic DNA using the immunoSEQ Assay, a bias-controlled multiplex PCR. As for the authors' bioinformatics: Nucleated cell counts per sample were estimated from amplification of reference gene primers within the assay. To quantify the absolute abundance of each unique TCRbeta CDR3 rearrangement, sequence reads were collapsed and filtered. For each sample, productive Simpson clonality was calculated as the square root of Simpson's diversity index over productive rearrangements. TCRdb retrieved this table from immuneACCESS and kept in-frame rearrangements only. Not all clones are present; in checked studies, unresolved V genes account for under half, and no reason is known for the remainder. V, J and clone size are taken as reported in that table, and D and trimming were inferred from the DNA itself. The sample data list 200,000 to 300,000 clones, and approximately 80% of these were observed just once. The ten biggest clones cover 7.5% of the sample.

Sequencing was carried out using peripheral blood. This sequence was found in a woman over 75 with COVID-19, enrolled during active disease.

CDR3 reads: CATNKGQGHNEQFF. The sequence in DNA is TGTGCCACCAATAAAGGACAGGGCCACAATGAGCAGTTCTTC. This sequence uses TRBV27 and TRBJ2-1, and 8 junctional nucleotides match TRBD1. Including cysteine and phenylalanine, the CDR3 has 14 amino acids. Left in the record is the CDR3 DNA by itself, 42 bases read in frame from the first base. As encoded in the germline V gene (reference sequence), CDR1 is MNHEY while CDR2 is SMNVEV. V ends up 10 bases short and J 5 bases short, with an unmatched junction base count of 10.